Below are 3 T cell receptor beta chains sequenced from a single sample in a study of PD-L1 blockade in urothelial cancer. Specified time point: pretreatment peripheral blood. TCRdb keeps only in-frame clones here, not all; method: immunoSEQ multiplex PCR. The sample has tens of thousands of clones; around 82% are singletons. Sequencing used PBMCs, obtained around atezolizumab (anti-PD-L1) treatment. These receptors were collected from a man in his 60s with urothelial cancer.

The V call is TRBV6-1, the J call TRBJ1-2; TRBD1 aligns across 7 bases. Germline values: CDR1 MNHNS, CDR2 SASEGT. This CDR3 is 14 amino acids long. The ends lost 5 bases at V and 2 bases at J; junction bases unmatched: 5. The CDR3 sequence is CASSRRQGNYGYTF. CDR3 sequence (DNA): TGTGCCAGCAGTCGCCGACAGGGAAACTATGGCTACACCTTC.

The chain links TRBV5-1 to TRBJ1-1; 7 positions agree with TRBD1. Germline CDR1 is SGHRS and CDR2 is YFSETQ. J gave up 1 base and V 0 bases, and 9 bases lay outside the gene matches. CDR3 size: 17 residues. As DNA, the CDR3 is TGCGCCAGCAGCTTGGGTGGCAGGGGGGTGAAGAACACTGAAGCTTTCTTT. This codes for CASSLGGRGVKNTEAFF.

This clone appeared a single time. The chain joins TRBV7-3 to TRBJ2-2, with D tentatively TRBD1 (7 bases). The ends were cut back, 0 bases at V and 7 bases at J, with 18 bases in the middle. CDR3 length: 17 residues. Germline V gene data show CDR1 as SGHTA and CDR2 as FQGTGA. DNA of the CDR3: TGTGCCAGCAGCTTAACCTCACAGCAGGGGGGTGACGGGGAGCTGTTTTTT. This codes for CASSLTSQQGGDGELFF. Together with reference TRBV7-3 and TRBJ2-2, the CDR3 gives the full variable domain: GAGVSQTPSNKVTEKGKYVELRCDPISGHTALYWYRQSLGQGPEFLIYFQGTGAADDSGLPNDRFFAVRPEGSVSTLKIQRTERGDSAVYLCASSLTSQQGGDGELFFGEGSRLTVL.